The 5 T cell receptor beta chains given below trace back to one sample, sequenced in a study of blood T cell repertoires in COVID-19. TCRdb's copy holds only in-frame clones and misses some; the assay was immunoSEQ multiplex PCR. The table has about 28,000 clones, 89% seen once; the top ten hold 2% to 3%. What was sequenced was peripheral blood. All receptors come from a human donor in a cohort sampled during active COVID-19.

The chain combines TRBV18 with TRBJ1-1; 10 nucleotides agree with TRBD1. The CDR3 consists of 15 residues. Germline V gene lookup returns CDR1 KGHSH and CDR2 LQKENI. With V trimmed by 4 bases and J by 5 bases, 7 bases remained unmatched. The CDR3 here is CASSQRTGGSTEAFF. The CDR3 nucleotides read TGTGCCAGCTCACAGCGGACAGGGGGGAGTACTGAAGCTTTCTTT.

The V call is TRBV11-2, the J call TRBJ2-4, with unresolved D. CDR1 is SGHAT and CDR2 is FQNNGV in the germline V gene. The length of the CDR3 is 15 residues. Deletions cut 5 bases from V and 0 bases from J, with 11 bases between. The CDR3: CASSLSYVAKNIQYF. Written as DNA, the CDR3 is TGTGCCAGCAGCCTCTCTTATGTAGCCAAAAACATTCAGTACTTC. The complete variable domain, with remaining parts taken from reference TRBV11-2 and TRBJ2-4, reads EAGVAQSPRYKIIEKRQSVAFWCNPISGHATLYWYQQILGQGPKLLIQFQNNGVVDDSQLPKDRFSAERLKGVDSTLKIQPAKLEDSAVYLCASSLSYVAKNIQYFGAGTRLSVL.

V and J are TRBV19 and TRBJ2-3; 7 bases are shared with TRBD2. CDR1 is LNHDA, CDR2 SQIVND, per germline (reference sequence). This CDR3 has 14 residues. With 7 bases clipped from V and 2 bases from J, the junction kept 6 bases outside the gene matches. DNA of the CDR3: TGTGCCAGTAAGGGGACTATCCACACAGATACGCAGTATTTT. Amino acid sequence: CASKGTIHTDTQYF.

The CDR3 bases are TGCGCCAGCAGCCTTCCTAGCGGGGCTCGGGAGACCCAGTACTTC. It specifies CASSLPSGARETQYF. This sequence joins TRBV4-1 and TRBJ2-5; 9 nucleotides agree with TRBD2. This CDR3 region has 15 residues. CDR1 and CDR2 (germline): MGHRA, YSYEKL. Trimming at V came to 4 bases and at J to 5 bases, leaving 8 bases not matched to a gene.

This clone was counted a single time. CDR3 sequence: CASSASVSGGPDEQFF. DNA of the CDR3: TGCGCCAGCAGTGCTTCGGTTAGCGGGGGGCCCGATGAGCAGTTCTTC. The chain links TRBV10-1 to TRBJ2-1, with TRBD2 matching over 10 bases. The CDR3 totals 16 residues. Trimming cost V 4 bases and J 8 bases; bases outside gene matches: 11. Germline CDR1 is WNHNN and CDR2 is SYGVQD (reference sequence).